Listed below are T cell receptor beta chains from one sample, sequenced in a study of long-term antiretroviral therapy in people with HIV. TCRdb's copy holds only in-frame clones and misses some; the assay was immunoSEQ multiplex PCR. This table has tens of thousands of clones, approximately 84% appearing once. The specimen was unsorted PBMCs, collected 3.1 years after starting antiretroviral therapy. These receptors were collected from a woman in her forties or fifties with HIV. CDR3s include the opening cysteine and the closing phenylalanine or tryptophan. The D gene is left open where the match is weak. A clone size is listed for some rows: how often the clone was seen (once, few, many), or a class if it is expanded.

V,size,J,D,DNA,CDR3
TRBV7-2,-,TRBJ2-3,TRBD2,TGTGCCAGCAGCTCCTCTAGCGGGATCACAGATACGCAGTATTTT,CASSSSSGITDTQYF
TRBV11-2,-,TRBJ1-2,-,TGTGCCAGCAGCTTAGAACTAGGGTCGTTTGGCTACACCTTC,CASSLELGSFGYTF
TRBV29-1,-,TRBJ2-2,TRBD1,TGCAGCGCGGGACAGGGGGCCGGGGAGCTGTTTTTT,CSAGQGAGELFF
TRBV5-1,-,TRBJ1-6,-,TGCGCCAGCAGCTTGGACCAGTATAATTCACCCCTCCACTTT,CASSLDQYNSPLHF
TRBV6-5,once,TRBJ2-5,TRBD1,TGTGCCAGCAGTACCAACAGGGGGCGAGAGACCCAGTACTTC,CASSTNRGRETQYF
TRBV2,-,TRBJ1-2,TRBD1,TGTGCCAGCAGTGAGTCAGGGGGCAGGCTCTATGGCTACACCTTC,CASSESGGRLYGYTF
TRBV5-4,-,TRBJ2-1,TRBD2,TGTGCCACCACTCTAGCGGGGGGGCTGAATGAGCAGTTCTTC,CATTLAGGLNEQFF
TRBV10-1,-,TRBJ1-1,-,TGCGCCAGCAGTCGAGTCGGGGGCACTGAAGCTTTCTTT,CASSRVGGTEAFF
TRBV7-9,-,TRBJ2-7,TRBD2,TGTGCCAGCAGCTCCGGGGGGGGAACCTGGGAGCAGTACTTC,CASSSGGGTWEQYF
TRBV9,once,TRBJ1-4,-,TGTGCCAGCAGCGCGGGACGGAGAAATGAAAAACTGTTTTTT,CASSAGRRNEKLFF
TRBV6-5,-,TRBJ1-6,TRBD1,TGTGCCAGCACCACTAGTGGACAGGGGGCTTCACCCCTCCACTTT,CASTTSGQGASPLHF
TRBV6-5,few,TRBJ1-3,TRBD1,TGTGCCAGCAGGAGACAGGGGTACTCTGGAAACACCATATATTTT,CASRRQGYSGNTIYF
TRBV5-6,-,TRBJ2-7,TRBD2,TGTGCCAGCAGCCTGTCCGGGACTACTGTTGGCGAGCAGTACTTC,CASSLSGTTVGEQYF
TRBV7-9,few,TRBJ1-4,TRBD1,TGTGCCAGCAGCTCCGGACAGGTTTTGCGGGAAAAACTGTTTTTT,CASSSGQVLREKLFF
TRBV11-1,-,TRBJ2-5,-,TGTGCCAGCAGCTCCTCGTACGGGGGACAAGAGACCCAGTACTTC,CASSSSYGGQETQYF
TRBV19,few,TRBJ1-5,-,TGTGCCAGTACACCGAGCAATCAGCCCCAGCATTTT,CASTPSNQPQHF
TRBV7-2,-,TRBJ2-1,TRBD2,TGTGCCAGCAGCTCAGCGGGGGGGCTTGGGTATGAGCAGTTCTTC,CASSSAGGLGYEQFF
TRBV19,once,TRBJ2-7,-,TGTGCCAGTAGTATAGAAGTGTCCGTTTCCTACGAGCAGTACTTC,CASSIEVSVSYEQYF
TRBV6-1,once,TRBJ2-7,-,TGTGCCAGCAGGTGGGCCCAGAACTACGAGCAGTACTTC,CASRWAQNYEQYF
TRBV7-9,-,TRBJ2-1,-,TGTGCCAGCAGCGGCAGGGACAATGAGCAGTTCTTC,CASSGRDNEQFF
TRBV13,-,TRBJ2-2,-,TGTGCCAGCAGCTTAGCTCGGGGTCCCGGGGAGCTGTTTTTT,CASSLARGPGELFF
TRBV19,-,TRBJ1-2,TRBD1,TGTGCCAGTAGTATGATTGGACAGGGGGCCGGCTATGGCTACACCTTC,CASSMIGQGAGYGYTF
TRBV27,large,TRBJ1-2,-,TGTGCCAGCAGTTCGACACTGGCAGGTGGCTACACCTTC,CASSSTLAGGYTF
TRBV6-1,-,TRBJ2-2,-,TGTGCCAGCAATCCTGAAGCGCTAAACACCGGGGAGCTGTTTTTT,CASNPEALNTGELFF
TRBV27,-,TRBJ2-3,TRBD1,TGTGCCAGCAGTTCGGACAGGGGAGACACAGATACGCAGTATTTT,CASSSDRGDTDTQYF
TRBV6-1,-,TRBJ2-7,-,TGTGCCAGCAGGGGAGACAGACTTTACGAGCAGTACTTC,CASRGDRLYEQYF
TRBV6-5,-,TRBJ2-1,TRBD2,TGTGCCAGCAGTTTCGGACTAGCGGGTCCCAATGAGCAGTTCTTC,CASSFGLAGPNEQFF
TRBV28,-,TRBJ1-5,-,TGTGCCAGCAGTTTAGTTCGGGTGGCTCAGCCCCAGCATTTT,CASSLVRVAQPQHF
TRBV6-6,-,TRBJ2-7,TRBD1,TGTGCCAGCGATGGGACAGGGGGCTACGAGCAGTACTTC,CASDGTGGYEQYF
TRBV18,-,TRBJ2-7,-,TGTGCCAGCTCACCCGGACAGACCTACGAGCAGTACTTC,CASSPGQTYEQYF
TRBV7-3,few,TRBJ1-2,-,TGTGCCAGCAGCTTAGACGACAGGATTGGCTACACCTTC,CASSLDDRIGYTF
TRBV7-7,-,TRBJ2-7,TRBD2,TGTGCCAGCAGCTTAGAAACGCGGGGGGGCCGCGAGCAGTACTTC,CASSLETRGGREQYF
TRBV19,-,TRBJ2-1,-,TGTGCCAGTAGTATGGATGGGGATGAGCAGTTCTTC,CASSMDGDEQFF
TRBV15,-,TRBJ1-3,-,TGTGCCACCAGCAGACACCCATCCGGAAACACCATATATTTT,CATSRHPSGNTIYF